This passage covers 12 T cell receptor beta chains from one sample sequenced in a study of human T cells and chemical hapten exposure. TCRdb reprocessed the RACE reads via MiXCR and lists one record per CDR3 protein. The sample lists about 71,000 distinct CDR3 sequences; about 9.1% were seen once. Indicated time point: patch test 1, 2 weeks after DPC sensitization. Treatment defined: therapeutic diphenylcyclopropenone sensitization with weekly scalp DPC. The specimen comprised whole blood, sampled in connection with sensitization to the hapten diphenylcyclopropenone (DPC). The source is a woman aged 40 to 50 with alopecia areata. Some clones in this sample may be carry-over from other donors' samples.

There are many counts of this clonotype. The chain links TRBV18 to TRBJ2-7; a weak D match, TRBD1 (5 bases). This CDR3 has 14 residues. CDR1 and CDR2 from the germline V gene are KGHSH and LQKENI. The V and J ends lost 2 bases and 2 bases respectively, with 10 bases between them. The CDR3 coding sequence is TGTGCCAGCTCACCAGTCCAGGGTGCCTACGAGCAGTACTTC. It encodes CASSPVQGAYEQYF.

This clonotype was seen only a few times. The chain uses TRBV12-3 or TRBV12-4 and TRBJ1-1; D unclear. Trimming shortened V by 5 bases and J by 6 bases, and 10 bases separated the two germline ends. The CDR3 runs 12 residues. This CDR3 is CASSPLRAEAFF. In nucleotides, the CDR3 is TGTGCCAGCAGTCCGCTTAGGGCTGAAGCTTTCTTT.

This clonotype appeared many times. DNA for the CDR3: TGTGCCAGCAAAGGGTGGGGCGCCTACAATGAGCAGTTCTTC. Translated, it gives CASKGWGAYNEQFF. The chain has TRBV6-6 and TRBJ2-1, with a weak D call TRBD1 (5 bases). CDR1 MNHNY and CDR2 SVGAGI come from the germline V gene (reference sequence). The length of the CDR3 is 14 residues. Trimming shortened V by 7 bases and J by 2 bases, and 12 bases separated the two germline ends.

This clonotype was counted between two and nine times. CDR3 DNA sequence: TGTGCCAGCAAATTTCTCGGGGAGCTGTTTTTT. The encoded protein is CASKFLGELFF. This rearrangement joins TRBV3-1 to TRBJ2-2; D remains ambiguous. CDR1 and CDR2 from the germline V gene are LGHDT and YNNKEL (reference sequence). The CDR3 covers 11 residues. Trimming pared 7 bases from V and 7 bases from J, leaving 7 bases between.

Ten or more counts support this clonotype. The CDR3 reads CSVVLTYEQYF. The CDR3 DNA reads TGCAGCGTTGTTCTTACCTACGAGCAGTACTTC. The chain joins TRBV29-1 to TRBJ2-7; D call uncertain. CDR1 and CDR2 (germline): SQVTM, ANQGSEA. Trimming removed 4 bases at V and 2 bases at J, with 6 bases between. The CDR3 length is 11 residues.

This clonotype was counted between two and nine times. This sequence joins TRBV12-3 or TRBV12-4 and TRBJ2-5; D gene ambiguous. This CDR3 region has 13 residues. With 7 bases removed from V and 5 bases from J, the gap between germline ends came to 14 bases. CDR3 in amino acids: CASTRDPEETQYF. The CDR3 DNA sequence: TGTGCCAGCACCCGAGACCCAGAGGAGACCCAGTACTTC.

In this sample, this clonotype turned up many times. This chain joins TRBV6-4 and TRBJ1-5; 7 bases agree with TRBD1. This CDR3 contains 17 residues. V gave up 8 bases and J gave up 2 bases; unmatched junction bases: 15. From germline, CDR1 is MRHNA and CDR2 SNTAGT. CDR3 nucleotides: TGTGCCAGCGGAAAATACAGGGGAATGTCACGCAATCAGCCCCAGCATTTT. This gives the protein CASGKYRGMSRNQPQHF.

In this sample, this clonotype turned up many times. This chain links TRBV6-6 with TRBJ1-2; 9 nucleotides align to TRBD1. CDR1 is MNHNY, CDR2 SVGAGI, per germline (reference sequence). The CDR3 contains 13 residues. The J segment lost 10 bases and the V segment lost 6 bases, leaving 9 bases of the junction unmatched. The CDR3 DNA follows: TGTGCCAGCAGGGACGGGACAGGGTCTGACTACACCTTC. Translated, it gives CASRDGTGSDYTF.

This clonotype was recorded a few times. This chain links TRBV24-1 with TRBJ2-1, with a tentative D call TRBD1 (6 bases). The V gene's germline CDR1 is KGHDR and CDR2 SFDVKD. Trimming left V 6 bases short and J 9 bases short, with 11 bases between. The CDR3 has 12 amino acids. The CDR3 loop is CATSIQGLEQFF. The CDR3 region has the DNA TGTGCCACCAGTATACAGGGTCTTGAGCAGTTCTTC.

This clonotype was recorded many times. The chain uses TRBV21-1 and TRBJ2-7; TRBD1 reflects the table's D call only, with no check against the DNA. TRBV21-1 is designated a pseudogene. The CDR3 is made up of 15 amino acids. The CDR3 loop is CASIGPGQGVHEQYF. In DNA form, the CDR3 reads TGTGCCAGCATAGGACCGGGACAGGGGGTCCACGAGCAGTACTTC.

This clonotype was found many times. J is TRBJ2-1 and V is TRBV5-6; D is possibly TRBD1 or TRBD2 (5 bases each). Trimming removed 2 bases from V and 2 bases from J, with 8 bases in between. Germline assignment: CDR1 SGHDT and CDR2 YYEEEE. This CDR3 spans 14 amino acids. CDR3 DNA: TGTGCCAGCAGCTTTGAGGGACCCTACAATGAGCAGTTCTTC. It is translated as CASSFEGPYNEQFF.

This clonotype was seen repeatedly, ten times or more. The chain employs TRBV7-9 and TRBJ1-4; D unresolved. The CDR3 loop spans 14 amino acids. Germline values: CDR1 SEHNR, CDR2 FQNEAQ (reference sequence). Deletions cut 2 bases from V and 0 bases from J, with 4 bases between. The CDR3 loop reads CASSLQATNEKLFF. The DNA of the CDR3 is TGTGCCAGCAGCTTACAGGCAACTAATGAAAAACTGTTTTTT.